This TCR beta chain came from a study of beta chain features in type 1 diabetes. Broader study findings: Within patients, naive, central memory and Treg TCRB repertoires seemed more similar than within healthy donors. TCRB CDR3s from Type 1 diabetes patients were moderately but significantly shorter in all four CD4+ subsets.

Sequenced material consisted of expressed TCRB transcripts (all of the isolated RNA was reverse transcribed). Measured with immunoSEQ multiplex PCR; TCRdb has only the in-frame clones, and not every one. The profile shows 600,000 to 700,000 clones, roughly an eighth of them singletons. CDR1 is SQVTM and CDR2 is ANQGSEA in the germline V gene. V shed 6 bases and J shed 3 bases, with 8 bases lying between them. The CDR3 covers 11 residues. Note on this clone: Its antigen is still unknown. Additional DNA sequences in this sample encode the identical CDR3.

This TCR came from a man aged 18 to 29 with type 1 diabetes. This rearrangement joins TRBV29-1 to TRBJ1-2; D might be TRBD1 (6 bases). Material for sequencing was naive CD4+ T cells from blood. The CDR3 DNA sequence: TGCAGCGTGGGGGCCGACTATGGCTACACCTTC. This gives the protein CSVGADYGYTF.